The source of this T cell receptor (beta chain) is a study of patients and donors after allogeneic stem cell transplantation (dated by TCRdb to the early 2020s). As regards this clonotype: Its recognized antigen is unknown. Per-nucleotide qualities are absent, and no much larger clonotype sits a single base away.

Including cysteine and phenylalanine, the CDR3 has 18 amino acids. Of all the DNA, just the CDR3 is kept, 54 bases in frame from base 1. Deletion took 1 base off V and 3 bases off J, with a span of 18 bases between the germline ends. Receptor libraries were prepared by RT-PCR. Instrument used: NextSeq 550. TCRdb trimmed public reads at Q25 via fastp, called clones via MiXCR and kept in-frame beta chains. All rows with the same CDR3 protein become a single entry with the most common DNA and genes. This sample is represented by fewer than 95,000 distinct CDR3 sequences; about 5% of them were singletons. The ten largest make up 2.5% to 3% of the sample.

The sample comprised blood, either unsorted or a sorted T cell fraction (not recorded which). The rearranged chain carries TRBV12-3 or TRBV12-4 and TRBJ1-4; TRBD1 is perhaps the D gene, given 5 matching bases. This clonotype was obtained from a human donor who was either an allogeneic HSCT recipient or a stem cell or donor lymphocyte infusion donor (not recorded which). It is not recorded whose cells these are; they may come from a transplant donor. Here is the DNA: TGTGCCAGCAGTTTAGGGGACGGGGCGACAGAACCTAATGAAAAACTGTTTTTT. The translation is CASSLGDGATEPNEKLFF.